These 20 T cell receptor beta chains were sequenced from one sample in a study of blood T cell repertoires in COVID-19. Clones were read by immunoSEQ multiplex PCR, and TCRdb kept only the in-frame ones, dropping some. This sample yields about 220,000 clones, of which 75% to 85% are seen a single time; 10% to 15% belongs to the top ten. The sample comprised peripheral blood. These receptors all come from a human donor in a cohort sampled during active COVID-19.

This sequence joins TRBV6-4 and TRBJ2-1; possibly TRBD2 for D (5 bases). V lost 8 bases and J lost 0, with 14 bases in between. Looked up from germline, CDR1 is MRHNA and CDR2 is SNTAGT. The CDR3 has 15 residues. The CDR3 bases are TGTGCCAGCGGCCGGGATCCCAGCTCCTACAATGAGCAGTTCTTC. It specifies CASGRDPSSYNEQFF.

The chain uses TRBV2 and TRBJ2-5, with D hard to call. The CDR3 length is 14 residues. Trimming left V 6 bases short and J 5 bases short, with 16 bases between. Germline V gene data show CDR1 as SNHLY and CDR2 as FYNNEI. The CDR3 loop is CASSAESHRETQYF. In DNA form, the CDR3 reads TGTGCCAGCAGCGCCGAGTCCCACCGGGAGACCCAGTACTTC.

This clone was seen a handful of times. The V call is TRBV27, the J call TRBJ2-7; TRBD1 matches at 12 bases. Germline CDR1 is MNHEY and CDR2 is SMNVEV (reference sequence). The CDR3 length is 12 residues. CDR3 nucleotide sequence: TGTGCAACGGGACAGGGGGCTGGCGAGCAGTACTTC. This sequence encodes CATGQGAGEQYF.

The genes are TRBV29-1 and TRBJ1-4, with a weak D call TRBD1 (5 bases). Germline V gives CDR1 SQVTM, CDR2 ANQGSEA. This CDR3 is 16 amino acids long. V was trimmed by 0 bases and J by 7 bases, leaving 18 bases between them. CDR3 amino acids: CSVEDPGGGWGEKLFF. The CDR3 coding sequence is TGCAGCGTTGAAGACCCCGGCGGGGGTTGGGGTGAAAAACTGTTTTTT.

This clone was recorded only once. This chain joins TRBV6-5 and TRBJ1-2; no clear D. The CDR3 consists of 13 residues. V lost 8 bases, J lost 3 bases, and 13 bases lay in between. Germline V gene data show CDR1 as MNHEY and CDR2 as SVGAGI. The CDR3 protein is CASLPGGYYGYTF. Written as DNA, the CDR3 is TGTGCCAGCCTCCCCGGAGGGTACTATGGCTACACCTTC.

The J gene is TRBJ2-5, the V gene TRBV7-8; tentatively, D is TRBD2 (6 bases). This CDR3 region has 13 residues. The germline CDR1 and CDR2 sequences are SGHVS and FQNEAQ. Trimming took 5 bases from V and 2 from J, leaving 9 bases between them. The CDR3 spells CASSRGLQETQYF. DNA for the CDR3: TGTGCCAGCAGCCGGGGACTTCAAGAGACCCAGTACTTC.

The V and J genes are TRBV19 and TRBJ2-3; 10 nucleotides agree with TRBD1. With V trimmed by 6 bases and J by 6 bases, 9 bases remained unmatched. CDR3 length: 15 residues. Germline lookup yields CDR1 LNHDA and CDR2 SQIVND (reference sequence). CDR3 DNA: TGTGCCAGTAGCTACCGGACAGGGGGATGGGATACGCAGTATTTT. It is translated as CASSYRTGGWDTQYF.

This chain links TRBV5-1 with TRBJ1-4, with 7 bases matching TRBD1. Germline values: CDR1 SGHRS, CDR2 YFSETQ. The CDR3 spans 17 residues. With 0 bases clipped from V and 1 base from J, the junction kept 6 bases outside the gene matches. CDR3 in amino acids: CASSLGPGGVTNEKLFF. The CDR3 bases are TGCGCCAGCAGCTTGGGACCAGGGGGTGTAACTAATGAAAAACTGTTTTTT.

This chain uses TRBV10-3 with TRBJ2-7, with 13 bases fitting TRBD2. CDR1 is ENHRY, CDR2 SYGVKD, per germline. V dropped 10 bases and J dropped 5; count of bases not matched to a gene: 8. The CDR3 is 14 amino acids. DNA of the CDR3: TGTGCCAACGCGACTAGCGGGGGGCCCCACGAGCAGTACTTC. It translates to CANATSGGPHEQYF.

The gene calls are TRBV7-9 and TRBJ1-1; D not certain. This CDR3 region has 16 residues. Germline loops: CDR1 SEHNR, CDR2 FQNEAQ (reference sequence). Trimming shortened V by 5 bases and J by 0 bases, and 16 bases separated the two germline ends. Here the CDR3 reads CASSPGFGSMNTEAFF. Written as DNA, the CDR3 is TGTGCCAGCAGCCCGGGGTTTGGCAGCATGAACACTGAAGCTTTCTTT.

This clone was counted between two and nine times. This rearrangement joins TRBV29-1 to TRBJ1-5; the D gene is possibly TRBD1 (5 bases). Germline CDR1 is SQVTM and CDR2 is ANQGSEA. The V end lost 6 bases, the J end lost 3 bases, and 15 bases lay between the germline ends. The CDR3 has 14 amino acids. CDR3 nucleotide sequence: TGCAGCGTCTACGGTACAGGCGACAATCAGCCCCAGCATTTT. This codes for CSVYGTGDNQPQHF.

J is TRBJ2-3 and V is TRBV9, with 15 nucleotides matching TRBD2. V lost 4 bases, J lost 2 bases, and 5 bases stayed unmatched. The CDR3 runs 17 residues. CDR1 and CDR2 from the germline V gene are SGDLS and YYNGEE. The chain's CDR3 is CASSPRTSGGATDTQYF. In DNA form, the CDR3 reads TGTGCCAGCAGCCCTCGGACTAGCGGGGGGGCCACAGATACGCAGTATTTT.

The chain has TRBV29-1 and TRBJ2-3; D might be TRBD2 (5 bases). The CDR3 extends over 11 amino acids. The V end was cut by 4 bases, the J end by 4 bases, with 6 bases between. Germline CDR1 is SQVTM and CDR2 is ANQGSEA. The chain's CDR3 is CSVGGPDTQYF. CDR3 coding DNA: TGCAGCGTTGGAGGGCCAGATACGCAGTATTTT.

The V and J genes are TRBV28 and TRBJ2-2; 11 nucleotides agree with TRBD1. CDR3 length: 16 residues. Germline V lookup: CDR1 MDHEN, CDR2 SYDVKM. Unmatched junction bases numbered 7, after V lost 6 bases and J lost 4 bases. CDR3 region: CASRSGQGAGTGELFF. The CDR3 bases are TGTGCCAGCAGATCAGGACAGGGGGCAGGCACCGGGGAGCTGTTTTTT. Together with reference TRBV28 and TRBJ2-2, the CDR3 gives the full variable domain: DVKVTQSSRYLVKRTGEKVFLECVQDMDHENMFWYRQDPGLGLRLIYFSYDVKMKEKGDIPEGYSVSREKKERFSLILESASTNQTSMYLCASRSGQGAGTGELFFGEGSRLTVL.

The CDR3 region has the DNA TGTGCCAGCAGTAATATCCGGACAGGGAACACTGAAGCTTTCTTT. It codes for CASSNIRTGNTEAFF. The chain links TRBV6-5 to TRBJ1-1, with 7 bases matching TRBD1. Germline assignment: CDR1 MNHEY and CDR2 SVGAGI. With V trimmed by 5 bases and J by 1 base, 7 bases remained unmatched. The length of the CDR3 is 15 residues.

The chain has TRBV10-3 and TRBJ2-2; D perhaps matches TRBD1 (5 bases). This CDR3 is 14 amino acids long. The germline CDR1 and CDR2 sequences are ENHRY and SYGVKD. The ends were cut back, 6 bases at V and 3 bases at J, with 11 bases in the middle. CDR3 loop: CAIRLAGHTGELFF. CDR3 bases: TGTGCCATCAGGTTGGCAGGGCACACCGGGGAGCTGTTTTTT.

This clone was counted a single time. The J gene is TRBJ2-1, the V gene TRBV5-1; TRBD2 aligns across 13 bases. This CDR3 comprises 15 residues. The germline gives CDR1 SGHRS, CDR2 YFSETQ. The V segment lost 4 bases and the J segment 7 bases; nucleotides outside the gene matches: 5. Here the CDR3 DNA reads TGCGCCAGCAGCCTGGGACTAGCGGGGCGAAATGAGCAGTTCTTC. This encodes CASSLGLAGRNEQFF.

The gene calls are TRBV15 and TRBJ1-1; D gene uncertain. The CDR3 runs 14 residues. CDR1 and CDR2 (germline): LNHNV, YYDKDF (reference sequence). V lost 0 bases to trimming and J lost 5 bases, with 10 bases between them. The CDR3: CATSRDRKLTEAFF. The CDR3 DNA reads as TGTGCCACCAGCAGAGATAGAAAGTTGACTGAAGCTTTCTTT.

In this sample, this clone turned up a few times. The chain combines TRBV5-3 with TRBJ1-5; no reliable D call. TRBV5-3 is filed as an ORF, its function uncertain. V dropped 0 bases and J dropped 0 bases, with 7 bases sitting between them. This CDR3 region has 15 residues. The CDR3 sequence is CARSLDSCSNQPQHF. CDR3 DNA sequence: TGTGCCAGAAGCTTGGATTCCTGTAGCAATCAGCCCCAGCATTTT.

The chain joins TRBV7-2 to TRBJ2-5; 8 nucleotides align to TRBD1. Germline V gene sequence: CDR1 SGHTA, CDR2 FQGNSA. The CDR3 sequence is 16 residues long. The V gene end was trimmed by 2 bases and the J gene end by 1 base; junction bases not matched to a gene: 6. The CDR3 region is CASSLSHRGVQETQYF. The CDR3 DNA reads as TGTGCCAGCAGCTTAAGCCACAGGGGGGTCCAAGAGACCCAGTACTTC.